This T cell receptor (beta chain) is from a study of regulatory T cells in long-lasting Graves disease. Study details: Newly diagnosed Graves' patients had under 3 months of antithyroid drugs.

The CDR3 runs 15 residues. In germline, CDR1 is LGHNA, CDR2 YNFKEQ. V was pared by 1 base and J by 7 bases, with 6 bases of the junction left unmatched. Time point noted: newly diagnosed GD, antithyroid drugs for less than 3 months. There was RNA extracted from PBMCs, and the TCR library was made from it. Construction of TCR beta libraries relied on iRepertoire HTBI primers and on Arm-PCR targeting CDR3 regions. TCRdb reprocessed the multiplex PCR reads via MiXCR and lists one record per CDR3 protein. The sample carries hundreds of thousands of distinct CDR3 sequences, approximately 15% recorded once. The sample also formed part of further work on T cells in Graves' hyperthyroidism and ophthalmopathy.

The material was peripheral blood mononuclear cells (PBMCs), obtained at new diagnosis, from a patient treated with antithyroid drugs. This TCR was sampled from a woman aged 25-40 years with Graves disease. This rearrangement joins TRBV4-2 to TRBJ2-1, with 8 bases aligning to TRBD2. As DNA, the CDR3 is TGTGCCAGCAGCCAAGTGGAGCGGGAGTTGAATGAGCAGTTCTTC. Protein product: CASSQVERELNEQFF.